The T cell receptor (beta chain) under discussion was sequenced for a study of blood T cell repertoires in COVID-19. Assay: immunoSEQ multiplex PCR; the TCRdb copy retains only in-frame clones and omits some. The sample lists about 230,000 clones, roughly 88% seen once, with about 3.5% in the top ten. This TCR came from a woman aged 30 to 39 who had been exposed to COVID-19. Input material: PBMCs or T cells enriched from blood (not recorded which).

CDR3 amino acids: CASSSRGGGVRTEAFF. For the CDR3, the DNA is TGTGCCAGCAGCTCCCGTGGTGGAGGGGTAAGGACTGAAGCTTTCTTT. The V gene is TRBV9, the J gene TRBJ1-1; a weak D match, TRBD1 (5 bases). Per germline, CDR1 SGDLS and CDR2 YYNGEE. V gave up 4 bases and J gave up 5 bases, with 21 bases separating them. The CDR3 is made up of 16 amino acids.